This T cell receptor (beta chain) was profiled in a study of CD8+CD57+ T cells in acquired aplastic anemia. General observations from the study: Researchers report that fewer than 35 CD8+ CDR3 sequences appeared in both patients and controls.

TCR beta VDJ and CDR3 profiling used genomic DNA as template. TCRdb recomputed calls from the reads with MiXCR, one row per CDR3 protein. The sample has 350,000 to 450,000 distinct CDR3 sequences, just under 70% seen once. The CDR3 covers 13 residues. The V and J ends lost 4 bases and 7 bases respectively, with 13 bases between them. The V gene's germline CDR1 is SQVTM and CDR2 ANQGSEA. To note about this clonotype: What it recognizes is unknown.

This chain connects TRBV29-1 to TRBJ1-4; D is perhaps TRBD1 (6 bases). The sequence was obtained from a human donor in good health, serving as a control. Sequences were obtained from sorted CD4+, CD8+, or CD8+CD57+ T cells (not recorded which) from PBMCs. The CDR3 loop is CSVGGGLGEKLFF. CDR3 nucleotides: TGCAGCGTTGGCGGGGGCTTAGGTGAAAAACTGTTTTTT.